Shown below are 2 T cell receptor beta chains from a single sample sequenced in a study. The sorted Tregs were CD4+CD25+CD127-/low cells. Each CDR3 protein is one row after TCRdb ran MiXCR on the 5' RACE reads. The sample shows more than 9,500 distinct CDR3 sequences, about 51% of them seen only once. Sequences were obtained from tumor-infiltrating Tregs sorted from the breast tumor. All receptors derive from a female donor with breast cancer.

The chain uses TRBV6-6 and TRBJ2-2, with D unresolved. Looked up from germline, CDR1 is MNHNY and CDR2 is SVGAGI (reference sequence). The CDR3 loop spans 14 amino acids. V was shortened by 5 bases and J by 1 base, with 8 bases between the two germline ends. The CDR3 reads CASSHLGNTGELFF. DNA of the CDR3: TGTGCCAGCAGTCACTTAGGGAACACCGGGGAGCTGTTTTTT.

This clonotype was found a few times. The chain uses TRBV7-6 and TRBJ2-6; 12 bases fit TRBD2. Germline-derived CDR1 and CDR2 are SGHVS and FNYEAQ. The junction had 5 bases not matched to a gene; V was cut back by 5 bases and J by 0 bases. This CDR3 is built from 18 residues. CDR3 in DNA: TGTGCCAGCAGCCCAACTAGCGGGGGGTACTCTGGGGCCAACGTCCTGACTTTC. Its protein is CASSPTSGGYSGANVLTF.